This T cell receptor (beta chain) was recorded in a study of T cells after yellow fever vaccination. In TCRdb, the 5' RACE reads were re-called with MiXCR into one record per CDR3 protein. The table has 200,000 to 250,000 distinct CDR3 sequences, less than 9% seen once. The V and J ends lost 4 bases and 9 bases respectively, with 17 bases between them. The germline V gene encodes CDR1 SGHRS and CDR2 YFSETQ. This CDR3 comprises 14 residues. This clonotype appeared many times. V is TRBV5-1 and J is TRBJ1-5; D gene ambiguous. The sequence was collected from a man under 40 who received the YFV17D yellow fever vaccine. The sample in question was CD4+ T cells sorted from PBMCs, obtained 15 days after the yellow fever booster vaccination. Here the CDR3 reads CASSIDGNVGPQHF. The CDR3 nucleotides are TGCGCCAGCAGCATCGACGGTAACGTAGGGCCCCAGCATTTT.